What follows are 30 T cell receptor beta chains derived from one specimen sequenced in a study of PD-L1 blockade in urothelial cancer (dated by TCRdb to about 2017). Receptor amplification or capture employed the immunoSEQ multiplex PCR assay. Sourced from immuneACCESS, this table was stored by TCRdb with only in-frame sequences that have V and J called. A share of the clones is absent; for the studies checked, an unresolved V gene accounts for under half, and the remainder has no known explanation. The sample table holds 85,000 to 95,000 clones, of which nearly 90% were seen once. The leading ten clones occupy approximately 1.5% of the sample. In the paper's terms, the time point label means: pretreatment peripheral blood. The specimen was PBMCs, collected around atezolizumab (anti-PD-L1) treatment. Every receptor here comes from a man aged 55 to 70 with urothelial cancer.

This clone has just one count. The chain employs TRBV13 and TRBJ2-1; no definite D call. CDR1 and CDR2 (germline): PRHDT, FYEKMQ (reference sequence). The CDR3 extends over 16 amino acids. Trimming removed 1 base from V and 0 bases from J, with 10 bases in between. DNA of the CDR3: TGTGCCAGCAGCTTAGTGACGAGCGCCTCCTACAATGAGCAGTTCTTC. Its translation is CASSLVTSASYNEQFF.

The chain uses TRBV7-9 and TRBJ1-1; D is possibly TRBD1 (5 bases). V gave up 1 base and J gave up 6 bases, with 9 bases separating them. The CDR3 totals 13 residues. Germline CDR1 SEHNR, CDR2 FQNEAQ (reference sequence). CDR3 DNA sequence: TGTGCCAGCAGCTTAGAGGCGGGGGCTGAAGCTTTCTTT. Residues: CASSLEAGAEAFF.

This clone was picked up one time. This chain connects TRBV7-2 to TRBJ2-5; 9 bases are a match to TRBD2. Per germline, CDR1 SGHTA and CDR2 FQGNSA. The CDR3 is 17 amino acids. Trimming took 1 base from V and 1 from J; bases not matched to a gene: 7. The CDR3 DNA sequence: TGTGCCAGCAGCTTAGGTCGGGCGGGGGGGGGCCAAGAGACCCAGTACTTC. Encoded protein: CASSLGRAGGGQETQYF.

CDR3 nucleotides: TGTGCCATCAGTGATGCAGGGGGGAAATTGAACACTGAAGCTTTCTTT. It translates to CAISDAGGKLNTEAFF. The chain has TRBV10-3 and TRBJ1-1; 7 nucleotides match TRBD1. Unmatched junction bases numbered 7, after V lost 3 bases and J lost 0 bases. Germline CDR1 is ENHRY and CDR2 is SYGVKD. This CDR3 has 16 residues.

The chain recombines TRBV7-2 with TRBJ2-7; 7 nucleotides line up with TRBD1. The trim removed 2 bases at V and 0 bases at J, leaving 7 bases unmatched. This CDR3 comprises 16 residues. Germline CDR1 reads SGHTA; CDR2 reads FQGNSA. CDR3 nucleotide sequence: TGTGCCAGCAGCTTAAGGGGGCGGAGAAGCTCCTACGAGCAGTACTTC. Encoded protein: CASSLRGRRSSYEQYF.

This clone was counted a single time. The genes are TRBV19 and TRBJ1-5, with D maybe TRBD1 (6 bases). The V end lost 3 bases, the J end lost 4 bases, and 13 bases lay between the germline ends. Germline V gene lookup returns CDR1 LNHDA and CDR2 SQIVND (reference sequence). The CDR3 consists of 15 residues. The CDR3 region is CASSMTGSPNQPQHF. CDR3 bases: TGTGCCAGTAGTATGACAGGTAGCCCTAATCAGCCCCAGCATTTT.

This clone was seen only a few times. The CDR3 loop is CASSRDRNTEAFF. DNA of the CDR3: TGTGCCAGCAGCCGGGACAGAAACACTGAAGCTTTCTTT. This chain links TRBV7-3 with TRBJ1-1, with 7 bases identical to TRBD1. This CDR3 has 13 residues. Germline V gene lookup returns CDR1 SGHTA and CDR2 FQGTGA. The ends lost 5 bases at V and 2 bases at J; junction bases unmatched: 2.

This chain uses TRBV29-1 with TRBJ2-7; unclear D gene. This CDR3 has 12 residues. From germline, CDR1 is SQVTM and CDR2 ANQGSEA. Trimming cost V 3 bases and J 1 base, with 7 bases left between them. In DNA form, the CDR3 reads TGCAGCGTTGAGGCAGAATCCTACGAGCAGTACTTC. As protein: CSVEAESYEQYF.

The chain uses TRBV28 and TRBJ1-4; 9 nucleotides agree with TRBD1. V gave up 8 bases and J gave up 7 bases; unmatched junction bases: 11. The CDR3 is 15 residues long. CDR1 and CDR2 from the germline V gene are MDHEN and SYDVKM. This CDR3 reads CASGPQGARGEKLFF. In DNA form, the CDR3 reads TGTGCCAGCGGCCCACAGGGGGCAAGAGGTGAAAAACTGTTTTTT.

A single count supports this clone. This chain links TRBV19 with TRBJ1-2; TRBD1 matches 9 bases. V lost 8 bases and J lost 5; bases outside the gene matches: 12. The CDR3 sequence is 15 residues long. Germline loops: CDR1 LNHDA, CDR2 SQIVND (reference sequence). The CDR3: CASSKLTGGAYGYTF. CDR3 DNA: TGTGCCAGTTCGAAACTCACAGGGGGCGCATATGGCTACACCTTC. Full variable domain (remainder filled in from reference TRBV19 and TRBJ1-2): DGGITQSPKYLFRKEGQNVTLSCEQNLNHDAMYWYRQDPGQGLRLIYYSQIVNDFQKGDIAEGYSVSREKKESFPLTVTSAQKNPTAFYLCASSKLTGGAYGYTFGSGTRLTVV.

The V call is TRBV5-6, the J call TRBJ1-5, with D hard to call. Germline CDR1 reads SGHDT; CDR2 reads YYEEEE. The CDR3 is made up of 15 amino acids. V was shortened by 1 base and J by 0 bases, with 8 bases between the two germline ends. CDR3 nucleotides: TGTGCCAGCAGCTTGTGGTACACTAGCAATCAGCCCCAGCATTTT. The encoded protein is CASSLWYTSNQPQHF.

This clone was counted a single time. The V gene is TRBV30, the J gene TRBJ1-5; D uncertain. The CDR3 is made up of 12 amino acids. V was clipped by 2 bases and J by 6 bases, with 8 bases between them. The germline CDR1 and CDR2 sequences are GTSNPN and SVGIG (reference sequence). The CDR3: CAWSSQLQPQHF. CDR3 DNA sequence: TGTGCCTGGAGTTCCCAACTTCAGCCCCAGCATTTT.

The gene calls are TRBV6-6 and TRBJ1-2; 8 bases are shared with TRBD1. Germline lookup yields CDR1 MNHNY and CDR2 SVGAGI (reference sequence). The CDR3 is 15 amino acids. With V trimmed by 6 bases and J by 4 bases, 10 bases remained unmatched. CDR3 DNA sequence: TGTGCCAGCAGACTAGAACAGGGGGAGATCTATGGCTACACCTTC. Its translation is CASRLEQGEIYGYTF.

The chain combines TRBV19 with TRBJ1-3, with 8 bases lining up with TRBD1. This CDR3 contains 14 residues. In germline, CDR1 is LNHDA, CDR2 SQIVND (reference sequence). Trimming took 5 bases from V and 2 from J; bases not matched to a gene: 2. This CDR3 reads CASSPTGAGNTIYF. The CDR3 DNA sequence: TGTGCCAGTAGTCCGACAGGGGCTGGAAACACCATATATTTT.

This clone appeared once. The chain has TRBV5-1 and TRBJ1-3; D may be TRBD1 (6 bases). Germline-derived CDR1 and CDR2 are SGHRS and YFSETQ. CDR3 length equals 16 residues. Trimming shortened V by 0 bases and J by 0 bases, and 10 bases separated the two germline ends. This CDR3 is CASSLGAQGSGNTIYF. The CDR3 region has the DNA TGCGCCAGCAGCTTGGGGGCACAGGGCTCTGGAAACACCATATATTTT. The whole variable domain, filled in from reference TRBV5-1 and TRBJ1-3, reads KAGVTQTPRYLIKTRGQQVTLSCSPISGHRSVSWYQQTPGQGLQFLFEYFSETQRNKGNFPGRFSGRQFSNSRSEMNVSTLELGDSALYLCASSLGAQGSGNTIYFGEGSWLTVV.

The chain employs TRBV5-1 and TRBJ2-3; 16 bases are shared with TRBD2. Germline CDR1 SGHRS, CDR2 YFSETQ. CDR3 length: 18 amino acids. J was trimmed by 0 bases and V by 4 bases; bases with no gene match: 5. The CDR3 loop is CASSHGTSGRVSTDTQYF. In DNA form, the CDR3 reads TGCGCCAGCAGCCACGGGACTAGCGGGAGGGTTAGCACAGATACGCAGTATTTT.

CDR3 sequence (DNA): TGTGCCACCAGCAGGGGGGACAGCCCCACCCATACGCAGTATTTT. Amino acids: CATSRGDSPTHTQYF. J is TRBJ2-3 and V is TRBV15; the match to TRBD1 covers 7 bases. This CDR3 has 15 amino acids. Germline-derived CDR1 and CDR2 are LNHNV and YYDKDF (reference sequence). The V gene end was trimmed by 3 bases and the J gene end by 7 bases; junction bases not matched to a gene: 10.

This clone came up once. CDR3 nucleotides: TGTGCCAGCAGAGTAACAGGGAACCAAGAGACCCAGTACTTC. This sequence encodes CASRVTGNQETQYF. The chain uses TRBV7-2 and TRBJ2-5; TRBD1 is a possible D gene (6 bases). Germline V gene lookup returns CDR1 SGHTA and CDR2 FQGNSA. This CDR3 is built from 14 residues. V was cut by 6 bases and J by 0 bases, with 11 bases left in between.

J is TRBJ2-5 and V is TRBV5-6, with D tentatively TRBD2 (6 bases). CDR1 SGHDT and CDR2 YYEEEE come from the germline V gene. V was trimmed by 5 bases and J by 1 base, leaving 9 bases between them. The length of the CDR3 is 13 residues. The CDR3 loop is CASRQEGQETQYF. Here the CDR3 DNA reads TGTGCCAGCAGACAGGAGGGCCAAGAGACCCAGTACTTC.

This chain links TRBV11-3 with TRBJ2-1; D perhaps matches TRBD1 (5 bases). Germline V gene data show CDR1 as SGHNT and CDR2 as YENEEA. This CDR3 has 14 amino acids. V was cut by 1 base and J by 6 bases, with 10 bases left in between. This chain's CDR3 is CASSLGQSSNEQFF. The CDR3 region has the DNA TGTGCCAGCAGCTTAGGACAGTCTAGCAATGAGCAGTTCTTC.

The table lists this clone with a count of one. The chain uses TRBV21-1 and TRBJ2-7; the table gives TRBD2 as D, unverified against the DNA. TRBV21-1 is a pseudogene. The CDR3 length is 16 residues. The CDR3 DNA follows: TGTGCCAGCAGCAAAGAGACTAGCGGGACCTCCTACGAGCAGTACTTC. This translates into CASSKETSGTSYEQYF.

The chain links TRBV2 to TRBJ2-7; D might be TRBD1 (6 bases). In germline, CDR1 is SNHLY, CDR2 FYNNEI. This CDR3 has 14 residues. V gave up 3 bases and J gave up 0 bases, with 9 bases separating them. CDR3 sequence: CASSDQGTSYEQYF. The CDR3 DNA follows: TGTGCCAGCAGTGACCAGGGGACCTCCTACGAGCAGTACTTC. Filled out from reference TRBV2 and TRBJ2-7, the complete variable domain reads EPEVTQTPSHQVTQMGQEVILRCVPISNHLYFYWYRQILGQKVEFLVSFYNNEISEKSEIFDDQFSVERPDGSNFTLKIRSTKLEDSAMYFCASSDQGTSYEQYFGPGTRLTVT.

This chain links TRBV9 with TRBJ1-1; the match to TRBD1 covers 9 bases. V shed 1 base and J 5 bases; nucleotides not matched to a gene: 6. The CDR3 runs 15 residues. CDR1 is SGDLS, CDR2 YYNGEE, per germline. The CDR3 here is CASSVLGQGLTEAFF. CDR3 bases: TGTGCCAGCAGCGTATTGGGACAGGGCCTAACTGAAGCTTTCTTT.

The chain couples TRBV5-1 to TRBJ1-1; 7 bases match TRBD1. This CDR3 is built from 14 residues. CDR1 is SGHRS and CDR2 is YFSETQ in the germline V gene. The ends lost 7 bases at V and 2 bases at J; junction bases unmatched: 8. CDR3 protein: CASGQVAGNTEAFF. The CDR3 DNA reads as TGCGCCAGCGGACAGGTGGCGGGTAACACTGAAGCTTTCTTT.

The gene calls are TRBV19 and TRBJ1-1, with D perhaps matching TRBD1 (5 bases). CDR1 and CDR2 from the germline V gene are LNHDA and SQIVND (reference sequence). This CDR3 spans 15 amino acids. The germline V and J ends were trimmed by 0 bases and 4 bases, with 12 bases remaining between them. The CDR3 nucleotides read TGTGCCAGTAGTATAGACGCAGGGTGGGGCACTGAAGCTTTCTTT. It translates to CASSIDAGWGTEAFF.

The chain uses TRBV19 and TRBJ1-5, with 7 bases matching TRBD1. Germline CDR1 and CDR2: LNHDA and SQIVND (reference sequence). The CDR3 runs 15 residues. V trimming: 5 bases; J trimming: 7 bases; junction bases outside the gene matches: 11. CDR3 protein: CASSPKRQGSQPQHF. Written as DNA, the CDR3 is TGTGCCAGTAGTCCCAAAAGACAGGGCAGCCAGCCCCAGCATTTT.

The chain recombines TRBV30 with TRBJ1-5; TRBD1 is a possible D gene (6 bases). The germline V gene has CDR1 GTSNPN and CDR2 SVGIG (reference sequence). This CDR3 is built from 13 residues. V was pared by 8 bases and J by 4 bases, with 15 bases between. The CDR3 reads CAGGGRNNQPQHF. The CDR3 DNA reads as TGTGCCGGGGGGGGCAGAAATAATCAGCCCCAGCATTTT. The full variable domain, in which reference TRBV30 and TRBJ1-5 provide the parts outside the CDR3, is SQTIHQWPATLVQPVGSPLSLECTVEGTSNPNLYWYRQAAGRGLQLLFYSVGIGQISSEVPQNLSASRPQDRQFILSSKKLLLSDSGFYLCAGGGRNNQPQHFGDGTRLSIL.

The chain joins TRBV7-6 to TRBJ2-7; TRBD1 matches 10 bases. The CDR3 runs to 14 residues. The germline V gene has CDR1 SGHVS and CDR2 FNYEAQ. V lost 5 bases, J lost 2 bases, and 3 bases stayed unmatched. The CDR3 is CASSPGQGAYEQYF. The CDR3 DNA reads TGTGCCAGCAGCCCCGGACAGGGGGCCTACGAGCAGTACTTC.

V gene TRBV7-9 combines with J gene TRBJ2-7; D possibly corresponds to TRBD2 (7 bases). In germline, CDR1 is SEHNR, CDR2 FQNEAQ (reference sequence). The V gene lost 5 bases and the J gene lost 0 bases, with 20 bases spanning the gap. The CDR3 is 17 amino acids. CDR3 nucleotide sequence: TGTGCCAGCAGCCCGCTACCGGGGGGCCCGAGCTCCTACGAGCAGTACTTC. Its translation is CASSPLPGGPSSYEQYF.

The chain links TRBV19 to TRBJ1-2, with D possibly being TRBD1 (5 bases). CDR1 LNHDA and CDR2 SQIVND come from the germline V gene (reference sequence). The CDR3 contains 13 residues. Trimming cost V 1 base and J 8 bases, with 11 bases left between them. The CDR3: CASSIARGRGYTF. The DNA of the CDR3 is TGTGCCAGTAGTATAGCCCGGGGGAGAGGCTACACCTTC.